Reported below is one T cell receptor (beta chain). This entry is derived from a study of glioma-infiltrating T cells. Amplification of TCR alpha and beta CDR3 regions from RNA used iRepertoire nested multiplex PCR. TCRdb itself ran the multiplex PCR reads through MiXCR, one entry per CDR3 protein. Of around 350,000 distinct CDR3 sequences listed, roughly 41% are singletons. The material sequenced was glioma tissue, nonneoplastic brain tissue, or PBMCs (not recorded which). The source of this sequence is a human donor with low-grade glioma or glioblastoma, undergoing nonglioma brain surgery, or in good health (not recorded which).

CDR3 sequence (DNA): TGTGCCAGCAGTTCCAGACTCACAGGAGGCAGGCAGTACTTC. This translates into CASSSRLTGGRQYF. The chain is built from TRBV28 and TRBJ2-7; D is possibly TRBD1 or TRBD2 (5 bases each). The V end lost 4 bases, the J end lost 9 bases, and 19 bases lay between the germline ends. Germline V lookup: CDR1 MDHEN, CDR2 SYDVKM. This CDR3 is 14 amino acids long.